The clone carrying this TCR beta chain has just one count. Its antigen is unknown. Relative to the germline gene, one junction end is altered; a read error may explain this. The data were obtained in a study of Graves' ophthalmopathy and Graves' hyperthyroidism. Study-level results: Most expanded thyroid clonotypes above 0.001 frequency also appeared in blood.

The germline V gene has CDR1 MNHEY and CDR2 SVGEGT. The CDR3 is 14 residues long. Using RNA transcripts, the TCR beta CDR3 regions were amplified. A first-round RT-PCR used HTBI primers, followed by a second-round multiplex PCR. Each CDR3 protein is one row after TCRdb ran MiXCR on the multiplex PCR reads. The sample holds 200,000 to 250,000 distinct CDR3 sequences; 20% to 25% are singletons and the top ten take around two fifths. The origin of this receptor is a woman aged 45-65 years with Graves' ophthalmopathy. Sequencing was done on a sample of peripheral blood. V gene TRBV6-2 or TRBV6-3 combines with J gene TRBJ2-7, with D possibly being TRBD1 (5 bases). The CDR3, as DNA: TGTGCCAGCAGTTACGACAGTGTCGGCCCCGAGCAGTATTTC. Translation gives CASSYDSVGPEQYF.